This T cell receptor (beta chain) is drawn from a study of CD8 T cells in Susac syndrome. Sequencing of TCR beta was performed on blood CD8+ T cells and on blood CD4+ T cells. The multiple sclerosis control group was made up of treatment-naive patients with stable or active relapsing-remitting disease. Isolation of CD8+ and CD4+ T cells was performed negatively, whereas enrichment of TEMRA cells was done by FACS. Trimming removed 3 bases at V and 4 bases at J, with 13 bases between. Germline V gene data show CDR1 as SGHTA and CDR2 as FQGNSA. CDR3 length: 15 amino acids. After extraction with the RNeasy kit, roughly 0.5 to 1 ug of the RNA was reverse transcribed using random hexamers. Amplification of TCR beta CDR3 spanned 54 Vbeta and 13 Jbeta via immunoSEQ multiplex PCR. TCRdb re-called the immunoSEQ multiplex PCR reads with MiXCR, one entry per CDR3 protein. The sample lists 250,000 or so distinct CDR3 sequences; roughly 95% were seen once.

The source is a human donor with multiple sclerosis. Sequenced material: CD4+ T cells from PBMCs. This chain uses TRBV7-2 with TRBJ2-1, with D perhaps matching TRBD1 (6 bases). Written as DNA, the CDR3 is TGTGCCAGCAGCTTGCAGGGGATAATTTACAATGAGCAGTTCTTC. Encoded protein: CASSLQGIIYNEQFF. The whole variable domain, filled in from reference TRBV7-2 and TRBJ2-1, reads GAGVSQSPSNKVTEKGKDVELRCDPISGHTALYWYRQSLGQGLEFLIYFQGNSAPDKSGLPSDRFSAERTGGSVSTLTIQRTQQEDSAVYLCASSLQGIIYNEQFFGPGTRLTVL.